The clone carrying this T cell receptor (beta chain) was counted ten times or more. Mouse names are used for the genes. Read sequence stops 4 residues before the CDR3 end, and the germline J gene provides the missing end. These data originate in a study of CD8+ T cells in alopecia areata. This CDR3 spans 15 amino acids. Losses at the gene ends were 5 bases for V and 0 bases for J; bases not matched to a gene: 4. Germline V gives CDR1 MNHDT, CDR2 YYDKIL. The sequencing template was cDNA reverse transcribed from extracted RNA. Profiling relied on immunoSEQ multiplex PCR, and the TCRdb table lists in-frame clones only, not all of them. Observed in the sample are 250,000 or so clones, none of them singletons. Markers used for sorting pooled cutaneous lymph node cells were CD4, CD8alpha, NKG2D, NKG2ACE and others.

The rearrangement uses TRBV17 and TRBJ2-5; 8 nucleotides match TRBD2. The receptor was derived from a C3H/HeJ mouse with alopecia areata. This strain has MHC haplotype H2-k. The sample was CD4+ T cells sorted from a lymph node. The CDR3 DNA, read in part, is TGTGCTAGCAGTCGACTGGGGATTAACCAAGAC. Translating gives CASSRLGINQD. The full CDR3 is CASSRLGINQDTQYF.